This T cell receptor (beta chain) was identified in a study of spatial heterogeneity in lung cancer. Study-wide context: Among detected sequences, beta-chain ones consistently exceeded alpha-chain ones in number. A unique TCR and UMI combination showed up more than ten times in raw reads, on average.

CDR3 length equals 14 residues. Germline CDR1 MGHRA, CDR2 YSYEKL. V gave up 6 bases and J gave up 4 bases; unmatched junction bases: 6. This clonotype appeared a few times. Its specificity is not known. The sample's time point: sample taken at primary tumor resection. Unsorted whole RNA from tumor, nontumor lung or frozen PBMC underwent sequencing. TCRdb reprocessed the 5' RACE reads with MiXCR, giving one entry per CDR3 protein. The sample includes 60,000 to 75,000 distinct CDR3 sequences, about 6.6% seen only once; the top ten take roughly 14%. Study outcomes and limitations: Relative to follow-up, resection was when ubiquitous expanded tumor TCRs appeared more in blood.

The receptor was isolated from a female donor with early-stage non-small cell lung cancer. This sequence joins TRBV4-1 and TRBJ1-1, with 9 bases aligning to TRBD1. Here the sequenced sample was PBMCs, taken at surgery. For the CDR3, the DNA is TGCGCCAGCAGAGAACAGGGGGCGATCACTGAAGCTTTCTTT. This encodes CASREQGAITEAFF.